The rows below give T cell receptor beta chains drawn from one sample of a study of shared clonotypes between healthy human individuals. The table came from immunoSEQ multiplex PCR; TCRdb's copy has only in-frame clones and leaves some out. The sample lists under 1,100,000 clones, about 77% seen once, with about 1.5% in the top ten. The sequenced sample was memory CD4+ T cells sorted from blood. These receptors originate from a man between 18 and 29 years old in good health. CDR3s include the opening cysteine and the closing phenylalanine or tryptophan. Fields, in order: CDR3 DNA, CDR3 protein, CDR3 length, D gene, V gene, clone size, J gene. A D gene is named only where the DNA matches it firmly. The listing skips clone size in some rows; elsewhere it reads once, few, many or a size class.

DNA: TGTGCCAGCACCCTTGGGGATGAGCAGTTCTTC; CDR3: CASTLGDEQFF; length: 11; D: .; V: TRBV6-6; size: .; J: TRBJ2-1
DNA: TGTGCCAGCAGTAATGGGGACACAGATACGCAGTATTTT; CDR3: CASSNGDTDTQYF; length: 13; D: .; V: TRBV6-4; size: .; J: TRBJ2-3
DNA: TGTGCCAGCAGCCGGGGACTAGCGGGAGGGTTTAACCGCAGGGAGCAGTTCTTC; CDR3: CASSRGLAGGFNRREQFF; length: 18; D: TRBD2; V: TRBV5-8; size: .; J: TRBJ2-1
DNA: TGTGCCAGCTCACCAAGGACTAGAGGCCCTACAGATACGCAGTATTTT; CDR3: CASSPRTRGPTDTQYF; length: 16; D: TRBD2; V: TRBV18; size: few; J: TRBJ2-3
DNA: TGTGCCAGTAGTACCCCGGGGGTAGCTTTCTTT; CDR3: CASSTPGVAFF; length: 11; D: .; V: TRBV19; size: .; J: TRBJ1-1
DNA: TGTGCCTGGAGTGGGGGCGATCAGCCCCAGCATTTT; CDR3: CAWSGGDQPQHF; length: 12; D: .; V: TRBV30; size: .; J: TRBJ1-5
DNA: TGTGCCAGTAGTTTTAATGAAAAACTGTTTTTT; CDR3: CASSFNEKLFF; length: 11; D: .; V: TRBV19; size: .; J: TRBJ1-4
DNA: TGCGCCAGCAGCCTTAACGCCGGGACAGGCTATGGCTACACCTTC; CDR3: CASSLNAGTGYGYTF; length: 15; D: TRBD1; V: TRBV5-1; size: many; J: TRBJ1-2
DNA: TGTGCCAGCTCACCACCCGAGCGGGGGGTCGACAATGAGCAGTTCTTC; CDR3: CASSPPERGVDNEQFF; length: 16; D: TRBD2; V: TRBV18; size: .; J: TRBJ2-1
DNA: TGTGCCAGCAGCTCTTTGGACAGGGGGCATACTGAAGCTTTCTTT; CDR3: CASSSLDRGHTEAFF; length: 15; D: TRBD1; V: TRBV7-9; size: .; J: TRBJ1-1
DNA: TGTGCCATCAACCCGGGACAGGGAGCCTACGAGCAGTACTTC; CDR3: CAINPGQGAYEQYF; length: 14; D: TRBD1; V: TRBV10-3; size: .; J: TRBJ2-7
DNA: TGTGCCAGCAGCCAGACAGGGGCGGACGAGCAGTACTTC; CDR3: CASSQTGADEQYF; length: 13; D: TRBD1; V: TRBV7-3; size: .; J: TRBJ2-7
DNA: TGCGCCAGCAGCTTGGGCCCGGCGAATGGCTACACCTTC; CDR3: CASSLGPANGYTF; length: 13; D: .; V: TRBV5-1; size: .; J: TRBJ1-2
DNA: TGTGCCAGCAGCTACTTCCTCGGGGAGCTGTTTTTT; CDR3: CASSYFLGELFF; length: 12; D: .; V: TRBV7-2; size: .; J: TRBJ2-2
DNA: TGTGCCAGCAGTCGTGACAATGAGCAGTTCTTC; CDR3: CASSRDNEQFF; length: 11; D: .; V: TRBV6-5; size: .; J: TRBJ2-1
DNA: TGTGCCTGGGGGACAGGGGCCTACAATGAGCAGTTCTTC; CDR3: CAWGTGAYNEQFF; length: 13; D: TRBD1; V: TRBV30; size: .; J: TRBJ2-1
DNA: TGTGCCAGCAGCTTCGGGGGGCTCTCCTACGAGCAGTACTTC; CDR3: CASSFGGLSYEQYF; length: 14; D: .; V: TRBV5-6; size: .; J: TRBJ2-7
DNA: TGTGCCATCAGCGGACCTCTGGGGAACACCGGGGAGCTGTTTTTT; CDR3: CAISGPLGNTGELFF; length: 15; D: .; V: TRBV10-3; size: .; J: TRBJ2-2
DNA: TGTGCCAGCAGCTTTATGGATATCACCGGGGAGCTGTTTTTT; CDR3: CASSFMDITGELFF; length: 14; D: .; V: TRBV7-9; size: .; J: TRBJ2-2
DNA: TGTGCCAGCAGCCATGGGGGAGCCAAAAACATTCAGTACTTC; CDR3: CASSHGGAKNIQYF; length: 14; D: .; V: TRBV7-6; size: .; J: TRBJ2-4
DNA: TGTGCCAGCAGATGGGGGGCGGCGTATGGCTACACCTTC; CDR3: CASRWGAAYGYTF; length: 13; D: .; V: TRBV2; size: .; J: TRBJ1-2
DNA: TGCGCCAGCAGCTTGGGACAGGGCAATTTGTACGAGCAGTACTTC; CDR3: CASSLGQGNLYEQYF; length: 15; D: TRBD1; V: TRBV5-1; size: .; J: TRBJ2-7
DNA: TGTGCCAGCAGCCCTAAGGATGACAGGGGGAACACCGGGGAGCTGTTTTTT; CDR3: CASSPKDDRGNTGELFF; length: 17; D: .; V: TRBV21-1; size: .; J: TRBJ2-2
DNA: TGCGCCAGCAGCCACTCACCCATCAACCAAGAGACCCAGTACTTC; CDR3: CASSHSPINQETQYF; length: 15; D: .; V: TRBV4-1; size: .; J: TRBJ2-5
DNA: TGCGCCAGCAGCCAAGGCCAGCGGGTCACAGATACGCAGTATTTT; CDR3: CASSQGQRVTDTQYF; length: 15; D: .; V: TRBV4-1; size: .; J: TRBJ2-3